What follows are 32 T cell receptor beta chains derived from one specimen sequenced in a study of T cells in localized non-small cell lung cancer. Using immunoSEQ multiplex PCR, the repertoire was profiled, and TCRdb retains in-frame clones only, with some absent. In the table there are some 41,000 clones, approximately 80% of which are singletons. The sample here was PBMCs, taken before any cancer treatment. All receptors derive from a man aged 40-75 years with stage II lung adenocarcinoma.

The chain uses TRBV4-1 and TRBJ1-1, with D perhaps matching TRBD1 (6 bases). The CDR3 has 15 residues. V was shortened by 5 bases and J by 6 bases, with 19 bases between the two germline ends. CDR1 and CDR2 from the germline V gene are MGHRA and YSYEKL. The CDR3 spells CASSARQVLRAEAFF. The DNA for the CDR3 is TGCGCCAGCAGCGCAAGACAGGTTCTGCGGGCTGAAGCTTTCTTT.

The V call is TRBV6-6, the J call TRBJ1-2, with TRBD1 matching over 9 bases. V dropped 7 bases and J dropped 4; count of bases not matched to a gene: 7. CDR3 length: 14 residues. Germline V gene sequence: CDR1 MNHNY, CDR2 SVGAGI (reference sequence). This CDR3 is CASTQQGAGYGYTF. The DNA of the CDR3 is TGTGCCAGCACCCAACAGGGGGCTGGCTATGGCTACACCTTC.

The gene calls are TRBV15 and TRBJ1-2, with 8 bases lining up with TRBD1. The germline V gene encodes CDR1 LNHNV and CDR2 YYDKDF (reference sequence). The CDR3 runs to 13 residues. V dropped 3 bases and J dropped 5; count of bases not matched to a gene: 2. CDR3 sequence reads: CATSRGTGYGYTF. The CDR3 DNA is TGTGCCACCAGCAGGGGGACAGGATATGGCTACACCTTC.

This chain connects TRBV7-2 to TRBJ2-1; TRBD1 might be the D (6 bases). From germline, CDR1 is SGHTA and CDR2 FQGNSA. Trimming cost V 1 base and J 5 bases, with 9 bases left between them. This CDR3 region has 14 residues. DNA for the CDR3: TGTGCCAGCAGCTTAGGGGCAGGGGACAATGAGCAGTTCTTC. Its protein product is CASSLGAGDNEQFF. The full variable domain, its missing parts supplied by reference TRBV7-2 and TRBJ2-1, is GAGVSQSPSNKVTEKGKDVELRCDPISGHTALYWYRQSLGQGLEFLIYFQGNSAPDKSGLPSDRFSAERTGGSVSTLTIQRTQQEDSAVYLCASSLGAGDNEQFFGPGTRLTVL.

The chain employs TRBV9 and TRBJ2-1; 7 bases align to TRBD2. V lost 0 bases to trimming and J lost 4 bases; unmatched junction nucleotides: 4. Germline CDR1 is SGDLS and CDR2 is YYNGEE. The CDR3 totals 15 residues. CDR3 nucleotides: TGTGCCAGCAGCGTAGGTGGGGGGGAGTACAATGAGCAGTTCTTC. It codes for CASSVGGGEYNEQFF.

The V gene is TRBV28, the J gene TRBJ1-5; D remains ambiguous. Trimming left V 2 bases short and J 0 bases short, with 8 bases between. The CDR3 is 15 amino acids. Germline-derived CDR1 and CDR2 are MDHEN and SYDVKM. This CDR3 reads CASSLVGPSNQPQHF. CDR3 in DNA: TGTGCCAGCAGTTTAGTAGGGCCTAGCAATCAGCCCCAGCATTTT.

This chain uses TRBV4-2 with TRBJ2-2; 7 bases align to TRBD1. Trimming removed 2 bases from V and 0 bases from J; junction bases left unmatched: 6. This CDR3 has 17 residues. Germline CDR1 reads LGHNA; CDR2 reads YNFKEQ. CDR3: CASSQMTGIPNTGELFF. Written as DNA, the CDR3 is TGTGCCAGCAGCCAAATGACAGGGATCCCGAACACCGGGGAGCTGTTTTTT.

The chain joins TRBV2 to TRBJ2-5, with D perhaps matching TRBD2 (7 bases). Germline V gene sequence: CDR1 SNHLY, CDR2 FYNNEI. The V end lost 2 bases, the J end lost 6 bases, and 16 bases lay between the germline ends. The CDR3 loop spans 15 amino acids. CDR3 region: CASSEMWGGGKTQYF. The CDR3 coding sequence is TGTGCCAGCAGTGAAATGTGGGGGGGCGGGAAGACCCAGTACTTC.

V is TRBV15 and J is TRBJ2-7; the D gene is possibly TRBD1 (6 bases). CDR1 and CDR2 from the germline V gene are LNHNV and YYDKDF (reference sequence). This CDR3 is 14 amino acids long. Deletions cut 0 bases from V and 6 bases from J, with 12 bases between. CDR3 DNA: TGTGCCACCAGCAGAGATGGACAGCCGGGCGAGCAGTACTTC. Amino acid sequence: CATSRDGQPGEQYF.

The chain couples TRBV5-4 to TRBJ2-3; no clear D gene. CDR1 and CDR2 (germline): SGHNT, YYREEE (reference sequence). The length of the CDR3 is 15 residues. The V end was cut by 0 bases, the J end by 4 bases, with 12 bases between. The CDR3 DNA sequence: TGTGCCAGCAGCTTGGTAGGGCTAGTGGCAGATACGCAGTATTTT. Translated: CASSLVGLVADTQYF. The full variable domain, its missing parts supplied by reference TRBV5-4 and TRBJ2-3, is ETGVTQSPTHLIKTRGQQVTLRCSSQSGHNTVSWYQQALGQGPQFIFQYYREEENGRGNFPPRFSGLQFPNYSSELNVNALELDDSALYLCASSLVGLVADTQYFGPGTRLTVL.

The chain employs TRBV6-1 and TRBJ2-2; 9 positions agree with TRBD1. There are 17 residues in the CDR3. Germline trimming cut 3 bases from V and 4 bases from J; bases unmatched to any gene: 9. In germline, CDR1 is MNHNS, CDR2 SASEGT. The CDR3 sequence is CASSEATGGFSTGELFF. The CDR3 DNA is TGTGCCAGCAGTGAGGCCACAGGGGGCTTTTCCACCGGGGAGCTGTTTTTT.

The V and J genes are TRBV29-1 and TRBJ2-5, with D possibly matching TRBD1 (6 bases). The V end was cut by 1 base, the J end by 5 bases, with 14 bases between. Germline lookup yields CDR1 SQVTM and CDR2 ANQGSEA. The CDR3 extends over 14 amino acids. The DNA of the CDR3 is TGCAGCGTTGAAGTCCTGGGACAATGGGAGACCCAGTACTTC. This codes for CSVEVLGQWETQYF.

CDR3 in amino acids: CASSLAGVTYNEQFF. CDR3 bases: TGCGCCAGCAGCTTGGCAGGGGTAACTTACAATGAGCAGTTCTTC. The rearrangement links TRBV5-1 to TRBJ2-1; D might be TRBD1 (6 bases). Trimming shortened V by 0 bases and J by 4 bases, and 11 bases separated the two germline ends. Germline V gene data show CDR1 as SGHRS and CDR2 as YFSETQ. The CDR3 has 15 residues.

This clone appeared a single time. The chain employs TRBV27 and TRBJ2-1; D may correspond to TRBD1 or TRBD2 (5 bases each). Trimming cost V 2 bases and J 5 bases, with 16 bases left between them. The V gene's germline CDR1 is MNHEY and CDR2 SMNVEV (reference sequence). There are 16 residues in the CDR3. CDR3 region: CASSLAWGSRHNEQFF. CDR3 bases: TGTGCCAGCAGTTTAGCGTGGGGGTCTCGACACAATGAGCAGTTCTTC.

V usage is TRBV5-4 and J usage is TRBJ2-1; 8 bases line up with TRBD2. Germline V gives CDR1 SGHNT, CDR2 YYREEE (reference sequence). The CDR3 sequence is 16 residues long. J was trimmed by 4 bases and V by 0 bases; bases with no gene match: 6. This CDR3 is CASSLAVTSEYNEQFF. CDR3 nucleotide sequence: TGTGCCAGCAGCTTGGCCGTGACTAGCGAGTACAATGAGCAGTTCTTC. The full variable domain, completed using reference TRBV5-4 and TRBJ2-1, is ETGVTQSPTHLIKTRGQQVTLRCSSQSGHNTVSWYQQALGQGPQFIFQYYREEENGRGNFPPRFSGLQFPNYSSELNVNALELDDSALYLCASSLAVTSEYNEQFFGPGTRLTVL.

This clone has just one count. The chain uses TRBV12-5 and TRBJ1-5; no reliable D call. Trimming left V 0 bases short and J 5 bases short, with 11 bases between. The germline gives CDR1 LGHNT, CDR2 FRNRAP. The CDR3 has 15 amino acids. CDR3 nucleotide sequence: TGTGCTAGTGGTTTGGTAGAGGGCAGGTATCAGCCCCAGCATTTT. Translated: CASGLVEGRYQPQHF. The full variable domain, its missing parts supplied by reference TRBV12-5 and TRBJ1-5, is DARVTQTPRHKVTEMGQEVTMRCQPILGHNTVFWYRQTMMQGLELLAYFRNRAPLDDSGMPKDRFSAEMPDATLATLKIQPSEPRDSAVYFCASGLVEGRYQPQHFGDGTRLSIL.

This chain connects TRBV7-8 to TRBJ2-1; a weak D match, TRBD1 (5 bases). Germline CDR1 reads SGHVS; CDR2 reads FQNEAQ. This CDR3 region has 15 residues. V was shortened by 5 bases and J by 7 bases, with 18 bases between the two germline ends. CDR3 amino acids: CASSQEWGANNEQFF. CDR3 sequence (DNA): TGTGCCAGCAGCCAGGAATGGGGCGCGAATAATGAGCAGTTCTTC.

The rearrangement links TRBV19 to TRBJ1-5; 8 nucleotides line up with TRBD1. This CDR3 is built from 16 residues. The V gene's germline CDR1 is LNHDA and CDR2 SQIVND (reference sequence). The V segment lost 6 bases and the J segment 4 bases; nucleotides outside the gene matches: 11. The CDR3 here is CASSLGTGGANQPQHF. The CDR3 DNA follows: TGTGCCAGTAGCCTGGGGACAGGAGGCGCAAATCAGCCCCAGCATTTT.

V and J are TRBV5-1 and TRBJ1-1; D perhaps matches TRBD1 (5 bases). Germline CDR1 is SGHRS and CDR2 is YFSETQ. V was cut by 1 base and J by 6 bases, with 16 bases left in between. CDR3 length equals 15 residues. CDR3: CASSLLGGTMAEAFF. The DNA of the CDR3 is TGCGCCAGCAGCTTGTTGGGGGGGACGATGGCTGAAGCTTTCTTT.

The chain has TRBV6-5 and TRBJ2-7; D gene unclear. This CDR3 comprises 13 residues. The germline V gene encodes CDR1 MNHEY and CDR2 SVGAGI. The germline V and J ends were trimmed by 6 bases and 3 bases, with 12 bases remaining between them. CDR3 coding DNA: TGTGCCAGCAGCCTCGGTGGGAACTACGAGCAGTACTTC. Translation gives CASSLGGNYEQYF.

This clone was picked up a small number of times. CDR3 coding DNA: TGTGCCATCAGTGATGCGCAGGGACCCAACACCGGGGAGCTGTTTTTT. Amino acid sequence: CAISDAQGPNTGELFF. The rearrangement links TRBV10-3 to TRBJ2-2; D possibly uses TRBD1 or TRBD2 (5 bases each). Germline lookup yields CDR1 ENHRY and CDR2 SYGVKD. Trimming shortened V by 3 bases and J by 2 bases, and 13 bases separated the two germline ends. CDR3 length: 16 residues.

This rearrangement joins TRBV2 to TRBJ2-1; 12 bases are shared with TRBD2. CDR1 is SNHLY, CDR2 FYNNEI, per germline. The CDR3 has 14 residues. The V and J ends lost 8 bases and 7 bases, in that order; junction bases with no gene match: 6. CDR3 nucleotides: TGTGCCAGCGAAGGGACTAGCGGGTGGAATGAGCAGTTCTTC. This gives the protein CASEGTSGWNEQFF.

The chain uses TRBV28 and TRBJ2-3; 9 bases are a match to TRBD2. The V gene end was trimmed by 5 bases and the J gene end by 0 bases; junction bases not matched to a gene: 9. This CDR3 is built from 17 residues. The germline gives CDR1 MDHEN, CDR2 SYDVKM. CDR3 loop: CASSRPSGKPSTDTQYF. CDR3 DNA: TGTGCCAGCAGTAGGCCTAGCGGGAAACCCAGCACAGATACGCAGTATTTT.

The chain recombines TRBV7-3 with TRBJ2-5, with 7 bases identical to TRBD1. Germline trimming cut 5 bases from V and 2 bases from J; bases unmatched to any gene: 5. The CDR3 contains 14 residues. Per the germline V gene, CDR1 is SGHTA and CDR2 is FQGTGA. CDR3: CASSLDRVQETQYF. The CDR3 DNA follows: TGTGCCAGCAGCCTAGACAGGGTACAAGAGACCCAGTACTTC.

The chain employs TRBV7-2 and TRBJ2-7; 7 bases align to TRBD2. Germline CDR1 and CDR2: SGHTA and FQGNSA. The CDR3 sequence is 15 residues long. V shed 1 base and J 4 bases; nucleotides not matched to a gene: 7. The CDR3 region has the DNA TGTGCCAGCAGCTTAGTGGCAGGGACTATGTACGAGCAGTACTTC. Amino acids: CASSLVAGTMYEQYF.

CDR3 loop: CASSYTAGVQETQYF. For the CDR3, the DNA is TGTGCCAGCAGTTATACAGCGGGCGTCCAAGAGACCCAGTACTTC. The gene calls are TRBV6-6 and TRBJ2-5; the D gene is possibly TRBD2 (6 bases). Germline-derived CDR1 and CDR2 are MNHNY and SVGAGI (reference sequence). This CDR3 region has 15 residues. V lost 3 bases and J lost 1, with 12 bases in between.

The rearrangement links TRBV6-1 to TRBJ2-7; weak D call: TRBD1 (6 bases). The V gene lost 2 bases and the J gene lost 0 bases, with 14 bases spanning the gap. Germline CDR1 and CDR2: MNHNS and SASEGT. The CDR3 length is 16 residues. The CDR3 DNA is TGTGCCAGCAGTGAACCGTGGACAGATAACTCCTACGAGCAGTACTTC. Amino acid sequence: CASSEPWTDNSYEQYF.

The J gene is TRBJ2-5, the V gene TRBV9; D is undetermined. CDR1 is SGDLS, CDR2 YYNGEE, per germline. This CDR3 is 13 amino acids long. The V and J ends lost 3 bases and 5 bases respectively, with 11 bases between them. The CDR3, as DNA: TGTGCCAGCAGCGACGTATTGGGGGAGACCCAGTACTTC. Its protein is CASSDVLGETQYF.

This chain connects TRBV19 to TRBJ2-3; D call uncertain. The V gene lost 2 bases and the J gene lost 0 bases, with 12 bases spanning the gap. CDR1 and CDR2 (germline): LNHDA, SQIVND (reference sequence). This CDR3 contains 16 residues. Here the CDR3 reads CASSISPAVSTDTQYF. The CDR3 coding sequence is TGTGCCAGTAGTATAAGCCCCGCGGTGAGCACAGATACGCAGTATTTT.

The chain joins TRBV27 to TRBJ2-7; a weak D match, TRBD1 (5 bases). V lost 3 bases and J 3 bases, leaving 15 bases between the germline ends. The germline CDR1 and CDR2 sequences are MNHEY and SMNVEV (reference sequence). The CDR3 length is 15 residues. The CDR3 here is CASSFTGGGYYEQYF. The DNA for the CDR3 is TGTGCCAGCAGTTTCACAGGTGGCGGATACTACGAGCAGTACTTC.

The chain is built from TRBV2 and TRBJ2-7; D might be TRBD2 (6 bases). The CDR3 is made up of 12 amino acids. Germline CDR1 reads SNHLY; CDR2 reads FYNNEI. Trimming took 6 bases from V and 9 from J, leaving 15 bases between them. CDR3 nucleotides: TGTGCCAGCAGCCATCCGGGAGCCTCGCAGTACTTC. Its protein product is CASSHPGASQYF.

The rearrangement links TRBV5-5 to TRBJ1-4; 9 bases are a match to TRBD1. The CDR3 is made up of 15 amino acids. Trimming took 0 bases from V and 8 from J; bases not matched to a gene: 5. CDR1 SGHKS and CDR2 YYEKEE come from the germline V gene (reference sequence). Here the CDR3 DNA reads TGTGCCAGCAGCTTGGTGGGACAGGGAAACGAAAAACTGTTTTTT. As protein: CASSLVGQGNEKLFF.